Following are 21 T cell receptor beta chains from one sample sequenced in a study of blood T cell repertoires in COVID-19. Repertoires were generated with immunoSEQ multiplex PCR, while TCRdb's copy carries only in-frame clones and drops some. Of some 150,000 clones listed, about 86% are singletons. Sample: peripheral blood. Source of these receptors: a woman aged 55-69 years with acute or convalescent COVID-19.

The gene calls are TRBV11-2 and TRBJ2-3; D gene unclear. Trimming took off 6 bases at V and 3 bases at J, with 10 bases between the two ends. The CDR3 runs to 13 residues. Germline CDR1 SGHAT, CDR2 FQNNGV. DNA of the CDR3: TGTGCCAGCAGTTACCGCGTTACAGATACGCAGTATTTT. It is translated as CASSYRVTDTQYF.

The gene calls are TRBV7-2 and TRBJ1-5; no clear D gene. The V end was cut by 5 bases, the J end by 7 bases, with 12 bases between. This CDR3 is built from 13 residues. Per the germline V gene, CDR1 is SGHTA and CDR2 is FQGNSA. CDR3 region: CASSDRPGQPQHF. CDR3 bases: TGTGCCAGCAGCGACCGACCGGGGCAGCCCCAGCATTTT.

The gene calls are TRBV19 and TRBJ1-5; TRBD1 matches at 7 bases. Losses at the gene ends were 8 bases for V and 4 bases for J; bases not matched to a gene: 5. Germline CDR1 LNHDA, CDR2 SQIVND (reference sequence). The CDR3 has 13 amino acids. Here the CDR3 DNA reads TGTGCCAGTCAGGGGGTTGTGAATCAGCCCCAGCATTTT. The encoded protein is CASQGVVNQPQHF.

The V call is TRBV7-9, the J call TRBJ2-7; D remains unclear. The CDR3 totals 12 residues. Trimming took 11 bases from V and 3 from J, leaving 14 bases between them. The germline gives CDR1 SEHNR, CDR2 FQNEAQ (reference sequence). CDR3 in amino acids: CAGAHGSYEQYF. For the CDR3, the DNA is TGTGCCGGTGCCCATGGTAGCTACGAGCAGTACTTC.

This sequence joins TRBV6-5 and TRBJ2-1; D possibly corresponds to TRBD1 (6 bases). V lost 2 bases, J lost 2 bases, and 7 bases lay in between. This CDR3 comprises 14 residues. CDR1 and CDR2 (germline): MNHEY, SVGAGI. The CDR3 spells CASSYTGPYNEQFF. DNA for the CDR3: TGTGCCAGCAGTTACACAGGGCCCTACAATGAGCAGTTCTTC.

J is TRBJ2-3 and V is TRBV9, with 11 bases aligning to TRBD2. This CDR3 has 15 amino acids. CDR1 and CDR2 from the germline V gene are SGDLS and YYNGEE. The V segment lost 2 bases and the J segment 7 bases; nucleotides outside the gene matches: 6. The CDR3 here is CASSVLAGGPYTQYF. The CDR3 region has the DNA TGTGCCAGCAGCGTTTTAGCGGGGGGGCCCTATACGCAGTATTTT.

The chain employs TRBV2 and TRBJ1-2, with D hard to call. Trimming removed 4 bases at V and 4 bases at J, with 13 bases between. From germline, CDR1 is SNHLY and CDR2 FYNNEI. This CDR3 has 14 amino acids. This chain's CDR3 is CASSGGIRSYGYTF. CDR3 sequence (DNA): TGTGCCAGCAGTGGAGGGATCCGGTCCTATGGCTACACCTTC.

The V and J genes are TRBV2 and TRBJ1-2, with 7 bases matching TRBD1. The length of the CDR3 is 14 residues. Trimming at V came to 2 bases and at J to 4 bases, leaving 4 bases not matched to a gene. The germline CDR1 and CDR2 sequences are SNHLY and FYNNEI. The CDR3 loop is CASSEWTGLYGYTF. DNA for the CDR3: TGTGCCAGCAGTGAATGGACAGGCCTCTATGGCTACACCTTC.

The chain links TRBV5-1 to TRBJ2-1, with D possibly TRBD1 on 5 matching bases. CDR3 length: 16 amino acids. V lost 0 bases and J 9 bases, leaving 19 bases between the germline ends. Germline CDR1 and CDR2: SGHRS and YFSETQ. This CDR3 reads CASSLVRSQGIGEQFF. CDR3 nucleotide sequence: TGCGCCAGCAGCTTGGTTCGGTCCCAGGGTATAGGTGAGCAGTTCTTC.

This chain joins TRBV11-3 and TRBJ1-1; D not resolved. V lost 2 bases and J 1 base, leaving 5 bases between the germline ends. The CDR3 loop spans 13 amino acids. CDR1 and CDR2 (germline): SGHNT, YENEEA. In DNA, the CDR3 is TGTGCCAGCAGCTTATTCGGGAACACTGAAGCTTTCTTT. Its protein is CASSLFGNTEAFF.

The J gene is TRBJ1-1, the V gene TRBV7-9; no clear D gene. V gave up 7 bases and J gave up 0 bases, with 12 bases separating them. The CDR3 runs to 14 residues. The germline V gene encodes CDR1 SEHNR and CDR2 FQNEAQ (reference sequence). The CDR3 DNA reads TGTGCCAGCAATCGCCTTGGCATGAACACTGAAGCTTTCTTT. It specifies CASNRLGMNTEAFF.

This clone was observed a handful of times. The chain is built from TRBV6-5 and TRBJ1-2; 7 nucleotides align to TRBD1. With V trimmed by 5 bases and J by 7 bases, 13 bases remained unmatched. The CDR3 length is 15 residues. From germline, CDR1 is MNHEY and CDR2 SVGAGI. In nucleotides, the CDR3 is TGTGCCAGCAGTCCCCGCAGACAGGGTCAGGCTGGCTACACCTTC. Translating gives CASSPRRQGQAGYTF.

The chain links TRBV28 to TRBJ2-7; TRBD1 matches at 7 bases. Losses at the gene ends were 7 bases for V and 3 bases for J; bases not matched to a gene: 3. The germline gives CDR1 MDHEN, CDR2 SYDVKM. The CDR3 has 12 amino acids. The CDR3 DNA sequence: TGTGCCAGCACAGGGGACAGCTACGAGCAGTACTTC. Translated: CASTGDSYEQYF.

V and J are TRBV4-3 and TRBJ1-2, with D uncertain. The CDR3 loop spans 14 amino acids. Germline V gene lookup returns CDR1 LGHNA and CDR2 YSLEER. V dropped 4 bases and J dropped 3 bases, with 12 bases sitting between them. The CDR3 reads CASSPAGRYYGYTF. The CDR3, as DNA: TGCGCCAGCAGCCCAGCGGGGAGATACTATGGCTACACCTTC.

V usage is TRBV19 and J usage is TRBJ1-3; 11 nucleotides align to TRBD1. Germline loops: CDR1 LNHDA, CDR2 SQIVND (reference sequence). The V segment lost 7 bases and the J segment 2 bases; nucleotides outside the gene matches: 7. The CDR3 runs 16 residues. The CDR3 sequence is CASTTGGQGAGNTIYF. As DNA, the CDR3 is TGTGCCAGTACCACTGGGGGACAGGGGGCTGGAAACACCATATATTTT.

This rearrangement joins TRBV5-8 to TRBJ2-3; TRBD2 aligns across 7 bases. The trim removed 0 bases at V and 0 bases at J, leaving 4 bases unmatched. This CDR3 has 16 residues. In germline, CDR1 is SGHTS, CDR2 YDEGEE. The CDR3 is CASSLGGSSSTDTQYF. CDR3 nucleotides: TGTGCCAGCAGCTTGGGCGGGAGCTCTAGCACAGATACGCAGTATTTT.

The V call is TRBV28, the J call TRBJ2-2; possible D gene TRBD1, 5 bases. The CDR3 consists of 11 residues. Germline V lookup: CDR1 MDHEN, CDR2 SYDVKM. V was trimmed by 11 bases and J by 6 bases, leaving 10 bases between them. The CDR3 DNA is TGTGCCCAAGGGGTTTCCGGGGAGCTGTTTTTT. Translating it yields CAQGVSGELFF.

This clone was counted only a few times. The V gene is TRBV10-3, the J gene TRBJ1-5; 7 bases map to TRBD1. The V gene end was trimmed by 0 bases and the J gene end by 4 bases; junction bases not matched to a gene: 6. CDR1 is ENHRY, CDR2 SYGVKD, per germline. The CDR3 has 16 residues. CDR3 in amino acids: CAISESGGQKNQPQHF. For the CDR3, the DNA is TGTGCCATCAGTGAGTCGGGGGGACAGAAAAATCAGCCCCAGCATTTT.

J is TRBJ1-4 and V is TRBV27, with D possibly TRBD1 on 5 matching bases. CDR1 is MNHEY, CDR2 SMNVEV, per germline (reference sequence). Trimming removed 6 bases at V and 7 bases at J, with 18 bases between. This CDR3 region has 15 residues. This chain's CDR3 is CASSSETEGREKLFF. The CDR3 DNA sequence: TGTGCCAGCAGCTCGGAGACAGAAGGACGTGAAAAACTGTTTTTT.

This rearrangement joins TRBV2 to TRBJ1-6, with a weak D call TRBD1 (6 bases). CDR1 is SNHLY and CDR2 is FYNNEI in the germline V gene. Trimming took off 6 bases at V and 10 bases at J, with 7 bases between the two ends. CDR3 length: 11 amino acids. The CDR3 spells CASRGQSPLHF. The CDR3 DNA reads TGTGCCAGCAGAGGACAGTCACCCCTCCACTTT.

The V gene is TRBV11-2, the J gene TRBJ1-6, with TRBD1 identical over 8 bases. Trimming removed 1 base from V and 9 bases from J; junction bases left unmatched: 5. Germline CDR1 and CDR2: SGHAT and FQNNGV. The CDR3 runs 15 residues. The chain's CDR3 is CASSLGDRLASPLHF. CDR3 sequence (DNA): TGTGCCAGCAGCTTAGGGGACAGGCTAGCTTCACCCCTCCACTTT.